This T cell receptor beta chain was retrieved from a study of blood T cell repertoires in COVID-19. This CDR3 is 18 amino acids long. Germline V gives CDR1 KGHDR, CDR2 SFDVKD. V lost 2 bases and J 0 bases, leaving 13 bases between the germline ends. Clones were sequenced by immunoSEQ multiplex PCR, and TCRdb holds only the in-frame ones, with some missing. The data hold approximately 100,000 clones, with 71% observed a single time. This rearrangement joins TRBV24-1 to TRBJ2-6, with a weak D call TRBD1 (5 bases). The origin of this receptor is a human donor with acute or convalescent COVID-19. The donor label of this sample is uncertain. Sequencing was performed on peripheral blood. CDR3 loop: CATSDSRVLFSGANVLTF. As DNA, the CDR3 is TGTGCCACCAGTGATTCCAGGGTTCTCTTCTCTGGGGCCAACGTCCTGACTTTC.